This is a list of T cell receptor beta chains from one sample in a study of control samples from healthy donors and cancer patients. Produced via immunoSEQ multiplex PCR; TCRdb's table is partial and in-frame only. The table has tens of thousands of clones, 91% seen once; the top ten hold 15% to 19%. Sequenced material: blood. The source of these receptors is a man aged 30 to 39 in good health. Each CDR3 is given with its conserved first and last residue. D genes are given only for firm matches. Expanded clones are given a class, and other clones once, few, many or no size at all.

15 | TRBJ1-2 | NA | TRBV5-1 | TRBD1 | TGCGCCAGCAGCGACAGGGGGTCCGATAACTATGGCTACACCTTC | CASSDRGSDNYGYTF
13 | TRBJ2-2 | NA | TRBV7-8 | NA | TGTGCCAGCAGCCGTGAAAGAACCGGGGAGCTGTTTTTT | CASSRERTGELFF
15 | TRBJ2-1 | NA | TRBV6-5 | TRBD2 | TGTGCCAGCAGTTACGCTAGCGGTTCCTACAATGAGCAGTTCTTC | CASSYASGSYNEQFF
15 | TRBJ1-6 | NA | TRBV14 | NA | TGTGCCAGCAGCCAGGTTGACAGGTCCAATTCACCCCTCCACTTT | CASSQVDRSNSPLHF
13 | TRBJ2-1 | NA | TRBV24-1 | NA | TGTGCCACCAGTGAGTCCGGCTACAATGAGCAGTTCTTC | CATSESGYNEQFF
14 | TRBJ2-5 | NA | TRBV19 | NA | TGTGCCAGTAGACTTACAGGGTACGGCGAGACCCAGTACTTC | CASRLTGYGETQYF
14 | TRBJ1-1 | NA | TRBV28 | NA | TGTGCCAGCAGTTTCACAGGGTCGAACACTGAAGCTTTCTTT | CASSFTGSNTEAFF
17 | TRBJ1-2 | NA | TRBV28 | NA | TGTGCCAGCAGCCCAACAGGGCGGGGTCGTGGGAACTATGGCTACACCTTC | CASSPTGRGRGNYGYTF
16 | TRBJ1-5 | NA | TRBV25-1 | NA | TGTGCCAGCAGTGAATGGGGGGGGCCCGAGAGTCAGCCCCAGCATTTT | CASSEWGGPESQPQHF
14 | TRBJ1-1 | NA | TRBV27 | NA | TGTGCCAGCAGTTTAATCAGGAATTTTACTGAAGCTTTCTTT | CASSLIRNFTEAFF
14 | TRBJ1-1 | NA | TRBV6-5 | NA | TGTGCCAGCAGTTACTCACGCCCGGGGACTGAAGCTTTCTTT | CASSYSRPGTEAFF
17 | TRBJ2-5 | hyperexpanded | TRBV3-1/TRBV3-2 | NA | TGTGCCAGCAGCCCCTACCCTGACCCGGGACTCCACGAGACCCAGTACTTC | CASSPYPDPGLHETQYF
15 | TRBJ2-7 | NA | TRBV5-8 | TRBD1 | TGTGCCAGCAGCTTTCCCGGGACAGGGCGCTACGAGCAGTACTTC | CASSFPGTGRYEQYF
14 | TRBJ1-2 | few | TRBV4-2 | NA | TGTGCCAGCAGCCAAGATCTTTCGGGAGCCGGCTACACCTTC | CASSQDLSGAGYTF
17 | TRBJ2-1 | NA | TRBV19 | TRBD1 | TGTGCCAGTAGCCCTAGGGCCGGGACAGACCACTGGCTTGAGCAGTTCTTC | CASSPRAGTDHWLEQFF
18 | TRBJ2-3 | NA | TRBV7-9 | TRBD2 | TGTGCCAGCAGCCCCAGGGGGTCGGGACTAGCAAGGGTAGATACGCAGTATTTT | CASSPRGSGLARVDTQYF
10 | TRBJ1-1 | NA | TRBV30 | NA | TGTGCCTGGAGTGAAACTGAAGCTTTCTTT | CAWSETEAFF
14 | TRBJ1-3 | NA | TRBV2 | NA | TGTGCCAGCAGTGATGGAAGACCTGGAAACACCATATATTTT | CASSDGRPGNTIYF
18 | TRBJ2-1 | NA | TRBV3-1/TRBV3-2 | NA | TGTGCCAGCAGCCAAGATCAGAACGGGTATGAGCGGTACAATGAGCAGTTCTTC | CASSQDQNGYERYNEQFF
15 | TRBJ2-3 | NA | TRBV9 | NA | TGTGCCAGCAGCGCTACGACAGGTAGCACAGATACGCAGTATTTT | CASSATTGSTDTQYF
15 | TRBJ2-3 | NA | TRBV5-8 | NA | TGTGCCAGCAGTGGAGTTCTAGGGAGCACAGATACGCAGTATTTT | CASSGVLGSTDTQYF
15 | TRBJ2-7 | few | TRBV5-4 | TRBD2 | TGTGCCAGCAGCTGGCGGGAGTCACCCCCCTACGAGCAGTACTTC | CASSWRESPPYEQYF
17 | TRBJ1-4 | NA | TRBV4-3 | NA | TGCGCCAGCAGCCAAGGACATCCTCCTCGAGGCCCTGAAAAACTGTTTTTT | CASSQGHPPRGPEKLFF